This paragraph reports one TCR beta chain. Its antigen is unknown. About 91,000 TCR templates were measured in each sample. Assay used: immunoSEQ multiplex PCR; TCRdb lists only in-frame clones, some missing. The sample comprises 85,000 to 130,000 clones, roughly nine tenths of which are singletons, and approximately 0.71% rests with the top ten. This entry belongs to a study of siplizumab effects on memory and regulatory T cells. Study observations and caveats: Treg-derived clones made up an average of roughly 66% of mappable alloreactive CD4+ clones with siplizumab and over 25% in controls.

The V gene lost 1 base and the J gene lost 6 bases, with 19 bases spanning the gap. Germline V gene data show CDR1 as SGHAT and CDR2 as FQNNGV. The CDR3 loop spans 16 amino acids. This clonotype originated in a human donor in good health. The V call is TRBV11-2, the J call TRBJ2-7; D could derive from TRBD1 or TRBD2 (6 bases each). The specimen sequenced was Tregs sorted from blood. The CDR3 sequence is CASSLGSGGGVGEQYF. The CDR3 nucleotides are TGTGCCAGCAGCTTAGGGAGCGGAGGGGGAGTCGGCGAGCAGTACTTC.